Below, 21 T cell receptor beta chains from the same sample are listed, as sequenced in a study of beta chain features in type 1 diabetes. The authors reverse transcribed all of the isolated RNA, so sequencing captured expressed TCRB transcripts. Only in-frame clones appear in the TCRdb table, and some are missing; sequencing was by immunoSEQ multiplex PCR. The data contain 300,000 to 450,000 clones, roughly 13% of them singletons. Sequencing was done on a sample of naive CD4+ T cells from blood. These receptors all come from a young man in good health.

The table lists this clone with a few counts. The chain combines TRBV2 with TRBJ2-1; D call uncertain. Germline lookup yields CDR1 SNHLY and CDR2 FYNNEI. Trimming removed 1 base at V and 10 bases at J, with 5 bases between. CDR3 length: 11 amino acids. The CDR3 DNA reads as TGTGCCAGCAGTGAAGTCCGGGAGCAGTTCTTC. Protein product: CASSEVREQFF.

This chain links TRBV28 with TRBJ1-1, with D possibly being TRBD1 (6 bases). The CDR3 loop spans 13 amino acids. V gave up 10 bases and J gave up 5 bases, with 17 bases separating them. Germline CDR1 is MDHEN and CDR2 is SYDVKM. CDR3 in amino acids: CATGLLRGTEAFF. DNA for the CDR3: TGTGCCACCGGACTCCTTAGGGGGACTGAAGCTTTCTTT.

The gene calls are TRBV7-2 and TRBJ2-3; D is possibly TRBD1 (6 bases). Trimming cost V 3 bases and J 2 bases, with 12 bases left between them. Germline CDR1 and CDR2: SGHTA and FQGNSA. The CDR3 runs to 15 residues. The CDR3 reads CASSFSTGTTDTQYF. The CDR3 DNA follows: TGTGCCAGCAGCTTTAGTACAGGGACCACAGATACGCAGTATTTT.

This clone was observed a handful of times. V is TRBV25-1 and J is TRBJ2-6, with D unclear. The V and J ends lost 2 bases and 6 bases respectively, with 8 bases between them. The CDR3 runs to 14 residues. Germline values: CDR1 MGHDK, CDR2 SYGVNS. CDR3 sequence: CASSENREANVLTF. CDR3 sequence (DNA): TGTGCCAGCAGTGAAAATCGAGAGGCCAACGTCCTGACTTTC.

The chain is built from TRBV6-5 and TRBJ1-1, with 7 bases matching TRBD1. The CDR3 extends over 13 amino acids. The germline V gene has CDR1 MNHEY and CDR2 SVGAGI. With V trimmed by 6 bases and J by 5 bases, 6 bases remained unmatched. CDR3 loop: CASRATGRTEAFF. The DNA of the CDR3 is TGTGCCAGCAGGGCGACAGGGAGAACTGAAGCTTTCTTT.

This chain connects TRBV15 to TRBJ2-3, with D possibly TRBD1 on 5 matching bases. The ends were cut back, 5 bases at V and 2 bases at J, with 17 bases in the middle. Germline loops: CDR1 LNHNV, CDR2 YYDKDF (reference sequence). CDR3 length: 16 residues. CDR3 nucleotides: TGTGCCACCAGCTCCCTCAGGGTATCCGACACAGATACGCAGTATTTT. It yields the protein CATSSLRVSDTDTQYF.

This rearrangement joins TRBV4-3 to TRBJ2-5, with TRBD2 as a possible D gene (6 bases). The CDR3 is 17 residues long. Germline CDR1 is LGHNA and CDR2 is YSLEER. Deletions cut 0 bases from V and 5 bases from J, with 19 bases between. The CDR3 loop is CASSQDGPWTGRETQYF. The DNA for the CDR3 is TGCGCCAGCAGCCAAGATGGCCCCTGGACGGGGAGGGAGACCCAGTACTTC.

This clone was seen a handful of times. CDR3 sequence (DNA): TGTGCCAGCAGCTTAGAGATGGGACACTACGAGCAGTACTTC. Its protein is CASSLEMGHYEQYF. V and J are TRBV7-8 and TRBJ2-7, with TRBD1 as a possible D gene (6 bases). This CDR3 has 14 residues. V was cut by 1 base and J by 3 bases, with 10 bases left in between. Germline values: CDR1 SGHVS, CDR2 FQNEAQ.

This clone was observed a handful of times. Distinct nucleotide sequences in the sample also encode this CDR3. The gene calls are TRBV6-1 and TRBJ1-5, with D possibly matching TRBD1 (6 bases). CDR3 length: 13 residues. Germline assignment: CDR1 MNHNS and CDR2 SASEGT. The V end was cut by 2 bases, the J end by 4 bases, with 6 bases between. CDR3 amino acids: CASSERGNQPQHF. As DNA, the CDR3 is TGTGCCAGCAGTGAAAGGGGGAATCAGCCCCAGCATTTT.

This rearrangement joins TRBV5-1 to TRBJ2-3; D is possibly TRBD2 (6 bases). Germline V gene sequence: CDR1 SGHRS, CDR2 YFSETQ. Between the trimmed V and J ends, which lost 4 bases and 0 bases, there was a span of 12 bases. The CDR3 is made up of 15 amino acids. The CDR3 sequence: CASSESGSSTDTQYF. CDR3 coding DNA: TGCGCCAGCAGCGAAAGCGGGTCTAGCACAGATACGCAGTATTTT.

The chain combines TRBV2 with TRBJ2-7; possible D gene TRBD2, 6 bases. Trimming shortened V by 6 bases and J by 0 bases, and 9 bases separated the two germline ends. The CDR3 is 13 residues long. The germline V gene encodes CDR1 SNHLY and CDR2 FYNNEI. This CDR3 reads CASRMTSSYEQYF. In DNA, the CDR3 is TGTGCCAGCAGAATGACTAGCTCCTACGAGCAGTACTTC.

The chain is built from TRBV18 and TRBJ2-1; possibly TRBD2 for D (6 bases). V was cut by 3 bases and J by 6 bases, with 12 bases left in between. The CDR3 has 14 residues. Germline V gene lookup returns CDR1 KGHSH and CDR2 LQKENI. This CDR3 reads CASSPRVGGNEQFF. The CDR3 DNA is TGTGCCAGCTCACCCCGGGTGGGGGGCAATGAGCAGTTCTTC.

This clone appeared a single time. This chain connects TRBV9 to TRBJ2-7, with 10 bases lining up with TRBD2. Losses at the gene ends were 4 bases for V and 4 bases for J; bases not matched to a gene: 17. Germline V lookup: CDR1 SGDLS, CDR2 YYNGEE. This CDR3 contains 18 residues. In DNA, the CDR3 is TGTGCCAGCAGCCCCGGCTTAGCGGGGGGCCAAACGGGGTACGAGCAGTACTTC. Its translation: CASSPGLAGGQTGYEQYF.

This clone was seen a handful of times. The chain joins TRBV18 to TRBJ1-1; D is undetermined. V dropped 3 bases and J dropped 2 bases, with 4 bases sitting between them. The CDR3 runs 12 residues. CDR1 and CDR2 (germline): KGHSH, LQKENI. This CDR3 reads CASSPLNTEAFF. Here the CDR3 DNA reads TGTGCCAGCTCACCCCTAAACACTGAAGCTTTCTTT.

The V and J genes are TRBV9 and TRBJ2-5; the D is unclear. Trimming pared 3 bases from V and 3 bases from J, leaving 6 bases between. CDR3 length: 12 residues. In germline, CDR1 is SGDLS, CDR2 YYNGEE. CDR3 protein: CASSAREETQYF. The CDR3 region has the DNA TGTGCCAGCAGCGCCCGTGAAGAGACCCAGTACTTC.

Only a few counts were recorded for this clone. This chain joins TRBV5-4 and TRBJ1-3; D gene ambiguous. The V end was cut by 0 bases, the J end by 0 bases, with 4 bases between. Germline assignment: CDR1 SGHNT and CDR2 YYREEE (reference sequence). The CDR3 consists of 14 residues. As DNA, the CDR3 is TGTGCCAGCAGCTTGGGCAGCTCTGGAAACACCATATATTTT. It codes for CASSLGSSGNTIYF.

The rearrangement uses TRBV29-1 and TRBJ2-1, with TRBD2 identical over 8 bases. Germline V gives CDR1 SQVTM, CDR2 ANQGSEA. CDR3 length equals 12 residues. The ends lost 8 bases at V and 6 bases at J; junction bases unmatched: 6. The CDR3 region is CSFQRESNEQFF. In DNA, the CDR3 is TGCAGCTTTCAGCGGGAGTCCAATGAGCAGTTCTTC.

This chain links TRBV28 with TRBJ1-2; 8 bases match TRBD1. Germline V gene sequence: CDR1 MDHEN, CDR2 SYDVKM. The CDR3 sequence is 12 residues long. The V segment lost 7 bases and the J segment 4 bases; nucleotides outside the gene matches: 2. This chain's CDR3 is CASMGQVYGYTF. DNA of the CDR3: TGTGCCAGCATGGGACAGGTCTATGGCTACACCTTC.

This clone was seen a handful of times. The chain uses TRBV5-1 and TRBJ2-3; 14 nucleotides line up with TRBD2. The germline CDR1 and CDR2 sequences are SGHRS and YFSETQ. Trimming took 7 bases from V and 0 from J; bases not matched to a gene: 1. The CDR3 totals 15 residues. The CDR3 reads CASGLAGGSTDTQYF. Here the CDR3 DNA reads TGCGCCAGCGGACTAGCGGGGGGTAGCACAGATACGCAGTATTTT.

This clone showed up just a few times. The chain has TRBV30 and TRBJ1-1; 8 bases agree with TRBD1. The CDR3 spans 12 residues. The V gene end was trimmed by 4 bases and the J gene end by 8 bases; junction bases not matched to a gene: 6. Germline V gene lookup returns CDR1 GTSNPN and CDR2 SVGIG (reference sequence). The CDR3 reads CAWKGRGQEAFF. The CDR3 coding sequence is TGTGCCTGGAAAGGCAGGGGGCAAGAAGCTTTCTTT. The whole variable domain, filled in from reference TRBV30 and TRBJ1-1, reads SQTIHQWPATLVQPVGSPLSLECTVEGTSNPNLYWYRQAAGRGLQLLFYSVGIGQISSEVPQNLSASRPQDRQFILSSKKLLLSDSGFYLCAWKGRGQEAFFGQGTRLTVV.

The rearrangement links TRBV7-3 to TRBJ2-1, with a possible D match to TRBD2 (6 bases). This CDR3 is 12 amino acids long. Trimming cost V 5 bases and J 15 bases, with 17 bases left between them. CDR1 and CDR2 from the germline V gene are SGHTA and FQGTGA. CDR3 nucleotides: TGTGCCAGCAGCACCCCCGGGGGAGGTTGGTTCTTC. It translates to CASSTPGGGWFF.